This record covers a single T cell receptor beta chain. The sample is drawn from a study of blood T cell repertoires in COVID-19. The overall study: Sample material is recorded as cDNA or gDNA derived from T cells, B-cell-depleted T cells, or PBMCs.

Produced via immunoSEQ multiplex PCR; TCRdb's table is partial and in-frame only. The sample includes tens of thousands of clones, around 80% of them seen just once. The sample taken for sequencing was peripheral blood. This receptor was taken from a man aged 60 to 75 with acute or convalescent COVID-19.

This chain's CDR3 is CASSLDGGSPLHF. CDR3 DNA sequence: TGTGCCAGCAGCTTAGACGGGGGTTCACCCCTCCACTTT. The rearrangement joins TRBV7-2 to TRBJ1-6; possibly TRBD1 for D (5 bases). CDR3 length: 13 residues. Looked up from germline, CDR1 is SGHTA and CDR2 is FQGNSA. The V gene lost 1 base and the J gene lost 9 bases, with 7 bases spanning the gap.